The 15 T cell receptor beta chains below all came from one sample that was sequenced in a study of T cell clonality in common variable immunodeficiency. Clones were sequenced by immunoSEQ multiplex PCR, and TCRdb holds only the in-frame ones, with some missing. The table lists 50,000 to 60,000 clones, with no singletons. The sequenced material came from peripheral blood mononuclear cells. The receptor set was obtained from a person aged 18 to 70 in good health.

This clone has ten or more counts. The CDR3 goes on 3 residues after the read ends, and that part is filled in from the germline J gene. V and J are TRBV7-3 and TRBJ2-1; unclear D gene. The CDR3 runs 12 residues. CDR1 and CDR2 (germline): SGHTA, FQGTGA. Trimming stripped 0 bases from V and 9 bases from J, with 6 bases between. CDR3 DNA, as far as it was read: TGTGCCAGCAGCTTAACGGGCGTTGAG. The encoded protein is CASSLTGVE. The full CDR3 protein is CASSLTGVEQFF.

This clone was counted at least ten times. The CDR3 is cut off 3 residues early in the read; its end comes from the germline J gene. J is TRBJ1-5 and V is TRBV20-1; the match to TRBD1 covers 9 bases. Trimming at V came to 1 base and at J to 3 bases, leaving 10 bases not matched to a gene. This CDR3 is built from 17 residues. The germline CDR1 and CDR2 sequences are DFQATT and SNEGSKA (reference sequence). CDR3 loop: CSARVIRGTGLNQPQHF. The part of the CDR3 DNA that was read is TGCAGTGCTAGAGTTATTAGAGGGACAGGGCTCAATCAGCCC.

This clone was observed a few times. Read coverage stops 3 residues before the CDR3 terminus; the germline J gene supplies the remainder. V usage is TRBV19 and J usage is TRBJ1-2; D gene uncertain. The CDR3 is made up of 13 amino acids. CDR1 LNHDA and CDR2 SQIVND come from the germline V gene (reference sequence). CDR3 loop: CASSIDLGGDYTF. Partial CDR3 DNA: TGTGCCAGTAGTATAGATCTAGGCGGGGAC.

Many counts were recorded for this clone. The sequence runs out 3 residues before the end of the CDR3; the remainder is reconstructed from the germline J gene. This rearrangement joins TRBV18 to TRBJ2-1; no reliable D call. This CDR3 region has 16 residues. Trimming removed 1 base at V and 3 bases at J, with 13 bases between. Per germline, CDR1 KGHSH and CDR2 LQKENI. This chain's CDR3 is CASSPQQFGSYNEQFF. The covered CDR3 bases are TGTGCCAGCTCACCACAACAGTTTGGAAGCTACAATGAG.

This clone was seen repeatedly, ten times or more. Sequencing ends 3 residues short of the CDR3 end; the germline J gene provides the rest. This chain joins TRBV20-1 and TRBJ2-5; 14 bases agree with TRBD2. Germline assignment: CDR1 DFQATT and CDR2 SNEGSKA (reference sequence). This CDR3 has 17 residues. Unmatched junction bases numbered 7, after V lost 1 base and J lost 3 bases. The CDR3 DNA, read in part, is TGCAGTGCTAGAGGGGGGACTAGCGGGGGAAGAGAAGAGACC. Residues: CSARGGTSGGREET. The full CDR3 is CSARGGTSGGREETQYF.

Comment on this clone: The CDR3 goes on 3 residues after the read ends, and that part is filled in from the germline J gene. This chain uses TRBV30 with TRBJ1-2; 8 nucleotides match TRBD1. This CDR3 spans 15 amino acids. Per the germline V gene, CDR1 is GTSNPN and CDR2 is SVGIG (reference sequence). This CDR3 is CAWRSWGQETYDYTF. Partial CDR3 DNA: TGTGCCTGGAGGAGTTGGGGACAGGAGACTTACGAC.

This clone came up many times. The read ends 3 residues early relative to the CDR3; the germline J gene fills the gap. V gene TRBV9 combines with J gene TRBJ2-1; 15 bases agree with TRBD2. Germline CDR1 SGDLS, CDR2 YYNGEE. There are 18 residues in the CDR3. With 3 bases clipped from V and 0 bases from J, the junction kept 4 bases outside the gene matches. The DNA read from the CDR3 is TGTGCCAGCAGCGGGGGGACTAGCGGGGGGAGCTCCTACAATGAG. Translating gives CASSGGTSGGSSYNE. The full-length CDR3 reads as CASSGGTSGGSSYNEQFF. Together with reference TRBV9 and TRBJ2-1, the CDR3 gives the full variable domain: DSGVTQTPKHLITATGQRVTLRCSPRSGDLSVYWYQQSLDQGLQFLIQYYNGEERAKGNILERFSAQQFPDLHSELNLSSLELGDSALYFCASSGGTSGGSSYNEQFFGPGTRLTVL.

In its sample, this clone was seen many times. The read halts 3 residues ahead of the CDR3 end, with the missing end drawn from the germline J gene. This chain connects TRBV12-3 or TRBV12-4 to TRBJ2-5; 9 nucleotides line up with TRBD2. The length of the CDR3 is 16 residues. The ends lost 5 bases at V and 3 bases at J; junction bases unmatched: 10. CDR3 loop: CASSAAGGGGKETQYF. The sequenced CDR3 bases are TGTGCCAGCAGTGCCGCGGGGGGGGGCGGGAAAGAGACC.

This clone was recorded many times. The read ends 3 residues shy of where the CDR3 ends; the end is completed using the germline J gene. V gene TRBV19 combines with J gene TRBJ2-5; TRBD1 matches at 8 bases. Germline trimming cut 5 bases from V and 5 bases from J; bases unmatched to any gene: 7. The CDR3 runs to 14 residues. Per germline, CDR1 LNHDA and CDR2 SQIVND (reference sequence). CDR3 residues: CASSPRTGLETQYF. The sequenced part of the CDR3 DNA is TGTGCCAGTAGTCCCAGGACAGGGCTGGAGACC. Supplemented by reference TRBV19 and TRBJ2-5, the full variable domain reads DGGITQSPKYLFRKEGQNVTLSCEQNLNHDAMYWYRQDPGQGLRLIYYSQIVNDFQKGDIAEGYSVSREKKESFPLTVTSAQKNPTAFYLCASSPRTGLETQYFGPGTRLLVL.

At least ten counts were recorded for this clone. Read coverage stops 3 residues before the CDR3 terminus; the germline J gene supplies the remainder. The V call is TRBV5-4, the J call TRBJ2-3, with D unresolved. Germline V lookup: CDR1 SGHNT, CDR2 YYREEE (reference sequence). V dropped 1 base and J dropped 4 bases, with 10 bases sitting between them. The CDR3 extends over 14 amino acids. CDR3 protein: CASSLFLGADTQYF. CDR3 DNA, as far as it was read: TGTGCCAGCAGCTTGTTTCTAGGCGCAGATACG.

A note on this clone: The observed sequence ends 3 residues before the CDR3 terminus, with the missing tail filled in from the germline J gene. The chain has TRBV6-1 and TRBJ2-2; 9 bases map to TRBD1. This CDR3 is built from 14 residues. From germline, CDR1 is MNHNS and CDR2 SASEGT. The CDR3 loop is CASSDGTGTEKLFF. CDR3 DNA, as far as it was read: TGTGCCAGCAGTGATGGGACAGGGACTGAAAAG.

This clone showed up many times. CDR3 bases read: TGTGCCAGCATTAGGCCAGCGGGGGGGGCTCTCTACAATGAG. Translated: CASIRPAGGALYNE. The CDR3 reads in full as CASIRPAGGALYNEQFF. The rearrangement links TRBV2 to TRBJ2-1; 10 bases are shared with TRBD2. The sequenced fragment ends 3 residues before the CDR3 boundary, so the rest is inferred from the germline J gene. The CDR3 totals 17 residues. V shed 7 bases, J shed 3 bases, and the junction held 12 bases outside the gene matches. The germline V gene has CDR1 SNHLY and CDR2 FYNNEI.

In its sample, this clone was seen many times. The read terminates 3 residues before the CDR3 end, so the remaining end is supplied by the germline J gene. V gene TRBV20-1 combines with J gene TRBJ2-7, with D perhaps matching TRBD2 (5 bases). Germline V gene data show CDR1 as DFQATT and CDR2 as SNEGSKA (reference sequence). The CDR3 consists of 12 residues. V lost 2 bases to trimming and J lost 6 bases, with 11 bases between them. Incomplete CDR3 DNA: TGCAGTGCTAGAACAGAAAGCGGCGAG. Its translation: CSARTESGE. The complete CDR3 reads CSARTESGEQYF.

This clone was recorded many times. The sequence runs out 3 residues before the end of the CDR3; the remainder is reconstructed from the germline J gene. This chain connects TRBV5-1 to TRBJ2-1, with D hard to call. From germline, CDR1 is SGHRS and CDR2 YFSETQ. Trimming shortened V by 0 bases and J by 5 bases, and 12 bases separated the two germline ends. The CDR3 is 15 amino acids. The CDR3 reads CASSLGTLVNNEQFF. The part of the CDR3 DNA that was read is TGCGCCAGCAGCTTGGGCACCCTAGTGAACAATGAG.

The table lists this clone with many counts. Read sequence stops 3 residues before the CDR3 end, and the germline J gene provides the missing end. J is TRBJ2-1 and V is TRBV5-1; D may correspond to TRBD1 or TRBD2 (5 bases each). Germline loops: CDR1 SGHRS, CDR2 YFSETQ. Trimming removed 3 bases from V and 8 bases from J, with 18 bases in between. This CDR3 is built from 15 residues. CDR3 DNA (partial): TGCGCCAGCAGCTCAGGGAGTTCAACACCCTATGAG. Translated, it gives CASSSGSSTPYE. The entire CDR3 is CASSSGSSTPYEQFF.